A selection of T cell receptor beta chains follows, all from one sample in a study of cytotoxic CD8 clonotypes in ibrutinib-treated CLL. Produced via immunoSEQ multiplex PCR; TCRdb's table is partial and in-frame only. Seen here are some 310,000 clones, around four fifths observed once, and the top ten hold about 6.7%. Sequences were derived from PBMCs, sampled before ibrutinib treatment. The receptor set was obtained from a human donor with chronic lymphocytic leukemia. Both conserved end residues are part of each CDR3. The D gene is left open where the match is weak. Clone size appears in some rows only: once, few, many, or a class for an expanded clone.

d_gene: TRBD2
j_gene: TRBJ2-7
v_gene: TRBV5-1
abundance: NA
CDR3aa: CASSLIGGDEQYF
CDR3nt: TGCGCCAGCAGCTTGATCGGGGGGGACGAGCAGTACTTC

d_gene: NA
j_gene: TRBJ2-3
v_gene: TRBV19
abundance: NA
CDR3aa: CASRPGLGRPDTQYF
CDR3nt: TGTGCCAGTAGGCCAGGGCTAGGACGCCCAGATACGCAGTATTTT

d_gene: TRBD1
j_gene: TRBJ1-4
v_gene: TRBV27
abundance: NA
CDR3aa: CASSNAGGVEKLFF
CDR3nt: TGTGCCAGCAGCAATGCAGGGGGCGTTGAAAAACTGTTTTTT

d_gene: TRBD2
j_gene: TRBJ2-7
v_gene: TRBV30
abundance: NA
CDR3aa: CAWRGSGRPYEQYF
CDR3nt: TGTGCCTGGAGGGGGAGCGGGAGACCGTACGAGCAGTACTTC

d_gene: TRBD2
j_gene: TRBJ2-5
v_gene: TRBV7-7
abundance: NA
CDR3aa: CASSKGLAGGIGETQYF
CDR3nt: TGTGCTAGCAGCAAAGGACTAGCGGGAGGGATTGGGGAGACCCAGTACTTC

d_gene: TRBD1
j_gene: TRBJ1-2
v_gene: TRBV9
abundance: NA
CDR3aa: CASSDRGLDYGYTF
CDR3nt: TGTGCCAGCAGCGACAGGGGGCTTGACTATGGCTACACCTTC

d_gene: NA
j_gene: TRBJ2-7
v_gene: TRBV7-2
abundance: NA
CDR3aa: CASSLRDEQYF
CDR3nt: TGTGCCAGCAGCCTAAGGGACGAGCAGTACTTC

d_gene: TRBD2
j_gene: TRBJ2-7
v_gene: TRBV27
abundance: NA
CDR3aa: CASSPRGLAGLEQYF
CDR3nt: TGTGCCAGCAGTCCCAGGGGACTAGCGGGACTTGAGCAGTACTTC

d_gene: TRBD1
j_gene: TRBJ2-3
v_gene: TRBV30
abundance: NA
CDR3aa: CAWRQGSTDTQYF
CDR3nt: TGTGCCTGGAGACAGGGGAGCACAGATACGCAGTATTTT

d_gene: NA
j_gene: TRBJ2-5
v_gene: TRBV7-2
abundance: NA
CDR3aa: CASSLQETQYF
CDR3nt: TGTGCCAGCAGCTTACAAGAGACCCAGTACTTC

d_gene: TRBD1
j_gene: TRBJ2-7
v_gene: TRBV13
abundance: NA
CDR3aa: CASSAGTGGPSEQYF
CDR3nt: TGTGCCAGCAGCGCCGGGACAGGGGGCCCCTCCGAGCAGTACTTC

d_gene: NA
j_gene: TRBJ1-5
v_gene: TRBV6-1
abundance: once
CDR3aa: CASSEDSRIDQPQHF
CDR3nt: TGTGCCAGCAGTGAAGATTCCCGGATAGATCAGCCCCAGCATTTT

d_gene: NA
j_gene: TRBJ1-1
v_gene: TRBV29-1
abundance: NA
CDR3aa: CSVASNTEAFF
CDR3nt: TGCAGCGTAGCCTCGAACACTGAAGCTTTCTTT

d_gene: NA
j_gene: TRBJ1-3
v_gene: TRBV2
abundance: NA
CDR3aa: CASSERGNTIYF
CDR3nt: TGTGCCAGCAGTGAGCGGGGGAACACCATATATTTT

d_gene: TRBD2
j_gene: TRBJ2-3
v_gene: TRBV4-3
abundance: NA
CDR3aa: CASSQGLETDTQYF
CDR3nt: TGCGCCAGCAGCCAGGGACTAGAAACAGATACGCAGTATTTT

d_gene: TRBD2
j_gene: TRBJ2-2
v_gene: TRBV23-1
abundance: NA
CDR3aa: CASSQPGTSTEPRTGELFF
CDR3nt: TGCGCCAGCAGTCAACCGGGGACTAGCACAGAACCGAGAACCGGGGAGCTGTTTTTT

d_gene: NA
j_gene: TRBJ1-5
v_gene: TRBV7-2
abundance: NA
CDR3aa: CARFKPWLIWRAPSEPQHF
CDR3nt: TGTGCCAGATTCAAGCCCTGGCTTATTTGGCGGGCCCCTAGTGAGCCCCAGCATTTT

d_gene: NA
j_gene: TRBJ2-5
v_gene: TRBV5-6
abundance: NA
CDR3aa: CASSYLATQETQYF
CDR3nt: TGTGCCAGCAGCTATCTAGCGACACAAGAGACCCAGTACTTC

d_gene: TRBD2
j_gene: TRBJ2-7
v_gene: TRBV4-2
abundance: NA
CDR3aa: CASSQVPSGSYEQYF
CDR3nt: TGTGCCAGCAGCCAAGTCCCTAGCGGATCCTACGAGCAGTACTTC

d_gene: NA
j_gene: TRBJ2-2
v_gene: TRBV10-3
abundance: NA
CDR3aa: CATRTDANTGELFF
CDR3nt: TGTGCCACGCGGACAGATGCGAACACCGGGGAGCTGTTTTTT

d_gene: TRBD2
j_gene: TRBJ2-5
v_gene: TRBV4-1
abundance: NA
CDR3aa: CASSQDSGRPEETQYF
CDR3nt: TGCGCCAGCAGCCAAGATAGCGGGAGACCCGAAGAGACCCAGTACTTC

d_gene: TRBD2
j_gene: TRBJ2-5
v_gene: TRBV7-9
abundance: NA
CDR3aa: CASSPSGSQETQYF
CDR3nt: TGTGCCAGCAGCCCTAGCGGCTCGCAAGAGACCCAGTACTTC

d_gene: TRBD2
j_gene: TRBJ2-3
v_gene: TRBV10-3
abundance: NA
CDR3aa: CAIRASGGLSTDTQYF
CDR3nt: TGTGCCATCCGGGCTAGCGGGGGGTTGAGCACAGATACGCAGTATTTT

d_gene: NA
j_gene: TRBJ1-1
v_gene: TRBV7-3
abundance: NA
CDR3aa: CASSLTMNTEAFF
CDR3nt: TGTGCCAGCAGCTTGACGATGAACACTGAAGCTTTCTTT

d_gene: TRBD1
j_gene: TRBJ2-7
v_gene: TRBV7-6
abundance: NA
CDR3aa: CASSLGQSSYEQYF
CDR3nt: TGTGCCAGCAGCTTGGGACAGAGCTCCTACGAGCAGTACTTC

d_gene: NA
j_gene: TRBJ2-1
v_gene: TRBV12-5
abundance: NA
CDR3aa: CASGLVTRGLLVEGSYNEQFF
CDR3nt: TGTGCTAGTGGTTTGGTAACTCGGGGACTCCTCGTGGAAGGTTCCTACAATGAGCAGTTCTTC

d_gene: TRBD1
j_gene: TRBJ1-1
v_gene: TRBV4-1
abundance: NA
CDR3aa: CASSQEGGNTEAFF
CDR3nt: TGCGCCAGCAGCCAGGAAGGGGGCAACACTGAAGCTTTCTTT

d_gene: TRBD2
j_gene: TRBJ2-7
v_gene: TRBV28
abundance: NA
CDR3aa: CATSLLAGEYEQYF
CDR3nt: TGTGCCACCTCCCTACTAGCGGGAGAGTACGAGCAGTACTTC

d_gene: TRBD1
j_gene: TRBJ2-3
v_gene: TRBV27
abundance: NA
CDR3aa: CASRRAGTATDTQYF
CDR3nt: TGTGCCAGCAGACGAGCTGGGACAGCCACAGATACGCAGTATTTT

d_gene: TRBD2
j_gene: TRBJ2-7
v_gene: TRBV7-8
abundance: NA
CDR3aa: CASSSYPGAGGRAYEQYF
CDR3nt: TGTGCCAGCAGCTCCTACCCCGGAGCGGGAGGACGGGCCTACGAGCAGTACTTC

d_gene: TRBD1
j_gene: TRBJ1-2
v_gene: TRBV5-4
abundance: NA
CDR3aa: CASSSGGTGYGYTF
CDR3nt: TGTGCCAGCAGCTCCGGTGGGACAGGGTATGGCTACACCTTC

d_gene: NA
j_gene: TRBJ2-3
v_gene: TRBV5-1
abundance: NA
CDR3aa: CASSSEVLTDTQYF
CDR3nt: TGCGCCAGCAGCTCTGAGGTGCTCACAGATACGCAGTATTTT

d_gene: TRBD1
j_gene: TRBJ1-5
v_gene: TRBV27
abundance: once
CDR3aa: CASSWGQGAHQPQHF
CDR3nt: TGTGCCAGCAGTTGGGGACAGGGGGCTCATCAGCCCCAGCATTTT

d_gene: NA
j_gene: TRBJ1-1
v_gene: TRBV5-1
abundance: NA
CDR3aa: CASRASGQRTEAFF
CDR3nt: TGCGCCAGCAGAGCTTCGGGGCAGCGCACTGAAGCTTTCTTT

d_gene: NA
j_gene: TRBJ2-7
v_gene: TRBV18
abundance: NA
CDR3aa: CASSPAEYLYEQYF
CDR3nt: TGTGCCAGCTCACCGGCGGAGTACTTGTACGAGCAGTACTTC

d_gene: TRBD2
j_gene: TRBJ2-1
v_gene: TRBV19
abundance: NA
CDR3aa: CASSKVAGDGVEQFF
CDR3nt: TGTGCCAGTAGTAAGGTGGCGGGAGATGGGGTTGAGCAGTTCTTC

d_gene: NA
j_gene: TRBJ1-5
v_gene: TRBV2
abundance: NA
CDR3aa: CASSEWPGGNQPQHF
CDR3nt: TGTGCCAGCAGTGAATGGCCCGGAGGGAATCAGCCCCAGCATTTT

d_gene: NA
j_gene: TRBJ2-7
v_gene: TRBV4-2
abundance: NA
CDR3aa: CASSQVDGQSYEQYF
CDR3nt: TGTGCCAGCAGCCAAGTTGACGGGCAGTCCTACGAGCAGTACTTC

d_gene: NA
j_gene: TRBJ1-1
v_gene: TRBV11-1
abundance: once
CDR3aa: CASSLIDSLNTEAFF
CDR3nt: TGTGCCAGCAGCTTAATCGACAGCTTGAACACTGAAGCTTTCTTT

d_gene: NA
j_gene: TRBJ2-1
v_gene: TRBV7-6
abundance: NA
CDR3aa: CASSLSGDQQRRGEQFF
CDR3nt: TGTGCCAGCAGCTTGTCTGGGGACCAACAACGGCGAGGTGAGCAGTTCTTC

d_gene: NA
j_gene: TRBJ1-1
v_gene: TRBV7-8
abundance: NA
CDR3aa: CASSLGVQITEAFF
CDR3nt: TGTGCCAGCAGCTTAGGGGTACAAATCACTGAAGCTTTCTTT

d_gene: NA
j_gene: TRBJ2-7
v_gene: TRBV7-3
abundance: NA
CDR3aa: CASSARRGGSRSEQYF
CDR3nt: TGTGCCAGCAGCGCGAGGCGTGGCGGAAGCCGCTCCGAGCAGTACTTC

d_gene: NA
j_gene: TRBJ2-7
v_gene: TRBV28
abundance: NA
CDR3aa: CATIARPYEQYF
CDR3nt: TGTGCCACCATCGCCAGACCCTACGAGCAGTACTTC

d_gene: NA
j_gene: TRBJ2-7
v_gene: TRBV20-1
abundance: NA
CDR3aa: CSARAHYEQYF
CDR3nt: TGCAGTGCTAGAGCCCACTACGAGCAGTACTTC

d_gene: NA
j_gene: TRBJ1-4
v_gene: TRBV29-1
abundance: NA
CDR3aa: CSVGRGPNEKLFF
CDR3nt: TGCAGCGTTGGGAGGGGCCCTAATGAAAAACTGTTTTTT

d_gene: NA
j_gene: TRBJ2-5
v_gene: TRBV29-1
abundance: NA
CDR3aa: CSVAGHNQETQYF
CDR3nt: TGCAGCGTTGCCGGACACAATCAAGAGACCCAGTACTTC

d_gene: NA
j_gene: TRBJ2-3
v_gene: TRBV7-3
abundance: NA
CDR3aa: CASSLIRPLKDTQYF
CDR3nt: TGTGCCAGCAGCTTAATACGGCCCCTCAAGGATACGCAGTATTTT

d_gene: TRBD2
j_gene: TRBJ2-1
v_gene: TRBV15
abundance: NA
CDR3aa: CATSRELIAGVDEQFF
CDR3nt: TGTGCCACCAGCAGAGAGCTCATAGCGGGAGTCGATGAGCAGTTCTTC

d_gene: TRBD2
j_gene: TRBJ2-2
v_gene: TRBV4-2
abundance: NA
CDR3aa: CASSQSASGTNTGELFF
CDR3nt: TGTGCCAGCAGCCAATCCGCTAGCGGAACGAACACCGGGGAGCTGTTTTTT

d_gene: NA
j_gene: TRBJ2-7
v_gene: TRBV6-5
abundance: NA
CDR3aa: CASSPPGTYEQYF
CDR3nt: TGTGCCAGCAGTCCCCCCGGCACCTACGAGCAGTACTTC

d_gene: NA
j_gene: TRBJ2-1
v_gene: TRBV6-4
abundance: NA
CDR3aa: CASSAQSWGNEQFF
CDR3nt: TGTGCCAGCAGTGCCCAAAGTTGGGGGAATGAGCAGTTCTTC

d_gene: NA
j_gene: TRBJ2-1
v_gene: TRBV30
abundance: few
CDR3aa: CAWSVWTTNEQFF
CDR3nt: TGTGCCTGGAGTGTATGGACAACCAATGAGCAGTTCTTC

d_gene: TRBD1
j_gene: TRBJ1-1
v_gene: TRBV30
abundance: NA
CDR3aa: CAWNRQGSTEAFF
CDR3nt: TGTGCCTGGAACAGACAGGGGAGTACTGAAGCTTTCTTT

d_gene: NA
j_gene: TRBJ1-2
v_gene: TRBV30
abundance: few
CDR3aa: CAWRWAGGYTF
CDR3nt: TGTGCCTGGAGGTGGGCAGGCGGCTACACCTTC

d_gene: NA
j_gene: TRBJ2-2
v_gene: TRBV4-3
abundance: NA
CDR3aa: CASSLIPGELFF
CDR3nt: TGCGCCAGCAGCCTTATCCCCGGGGAGCTGTTTTTT

d_gene: TRBD1
j_gene: TRBJ1-2
v_gene: TRBV25-1
abundance: NA
CDR3aa: CASSDPGQGGYYGYTF
CDR3nt: TGTGCCAGCAGTGACCCGGGGCAGGGGGGATACTATGGCTACACCTTC

d_gene: NA
j_gene: TRBJ1-4
v_gene: TRBV30
abundance: NA
CDR3aa: CAWSVRQRFEKLFF
CDR3nt: TGTGCCTGGAGTGTTCGACAACGGTTTGAAAAACTGTTTTTT

d_gene: TRBD2
j_gene: TRBJ2-1
v_gene: TRBV30
abundance: few
CDR3aa: CAWSVVPLASGRYYNEQFF
CDR3nt: TGTGCCTGGAGTGTAGTGCCCCTAGCTAGCGGGAGATACTACAATGAGCAGTTCTTC